The present T cell receptor beta chain was sequenced within a study of patients and donors after allogeneic stem cell transplantation. Germline loops: CDR1 LNHDA, CDR2 SQIVND (reference sequence). The CDR3 has 14 residues. Losses at the gene ends were 8 bases for V and 2 bases for J; bases not matched to a gene: 6. This clonotype was counted a few times. Each CDR3 protein gets one entry after TCRdb re-called the RT-PCR reads with MiXCR. Among under 2,500 distinct CDR3 sequences listed, around 4.7% were seen once. V is TRBV19 and J is TRBJ2-5; 9 bases agree with TRBD1. The TCR sequence derives from a human donor who was either an allogeneic HSCT recipient or a stem cell or donor lymphocyte infusion donor (not recorded which). It is not recorded whose cells these are; they may come from a transplant donor. The specimen sequenced was blood, either unsorted or a sorted T cell fraction (not recorded which). This CDR3 is CASWTGVEQETQYF. CDR3 nucleotide sequence: TGTGCCAGTTGGACAGGGGTTGAACAAGAGACCCAGTACTTC.